A single sample is the source of the 13 T cell receptor beta chains below, sequenced in a study of cytomegalovirus exposure and HLA in healthy donors. Only in-frame clones appear in the TCRdb table, and some are missing; sequencing was by immunoSEQ multiplex PCR. The table shows approximately 220,000 clones, with approximately 80% occurring only once. The sample taken for sequencing was PBMCs. These receptors all stem from a woman aged 25 to 45 in good health and CMV-seropositive.

This chain joins TRBV19 and TRBJ2-7; a weak D match, TRBD1 (6 bases). The V end lost 5 bases, the J end lost 0 bases, and 14 bases lay between the germline ends. Germline CDR1 is LNHDA and CDR2 is SQIVND (reference sequence). The CDR3 length is 15 residues. The CDR3 coding sequence is TGTGCCAGTAGTCCCCGACAGGTCAGCTCCTACGAGCAGTACTTC. It encodes CASSPRQVSSYEQYF.

The V gene is TRBV7-2, the J gene TRBJ2-7, with 8 bases that match TRBD2. Germline-derived CDR1 and CDR2 are SGHTA and FQGNSA. The V segment lost 1 base and the J segment 5 bases; nucleotides outside the gene matches: 7. The CDR3 length is 15 residues. CDR3 in amino acids: CASSLESGSYHEQYF. The CDR3 DNA is TGTGCCAGCAGCTTAGAAAGCGGGAGTTACCACGAGCAGTACTTC.

This rearrangement joins TRBV18 to TRBJ1-2, with D possibly TRBD1 on 6 matching bases. Germline-derived CDR1 and CDR2 are KGHSH and LQKENI. Trimming left V 6 bases short and J 6 bases short, with 17 bases between. The CDR3 contains 14 residues. This chain's CDR3 is CASSLTRTADGYTF. The DNA for the CDR3 is TGTGCCAGCTCCCTCACTCGGACAGCTGATGGCTACACCTTC.

This chain links TRBV11-2 with TRBJ2-7, with D possibly being TRBD2 (5 bases). V lost 1 base and J 2 bases, leaving 9 bases between the germline ends. The CDR3 covers 14 residues. Germline V CDR1 and CDR2: SGHAT, FQNNGV. For the CDR3, the DNA is TGTGCCAGCAGCTTAGTCGGGGATGCCTACGAGCAGTACTTC. As protein: CASSLVGDAYEQYF.

This sequence joins TRBV6-5 and TRBJ1-1; D is uncertain. The CDR3 is made up of 12 amino acids. The V gene lost 2 bases and the J gene lost 4 bases, with 5 bases spanning the gap. The V gene's germline CDR1 is MNHEY and CDR2 SVGAGI. The CDR3, as DNA: TGTGCCAGCAGTTACCTGGGCACTGAAGCTTTCTTT. Translated, it gives CASSYLGTEAFF.

The chain combines TRBV27 with TRBJ1-1; no clear D. The CDR3 extends over 14 amino acids. V lost 2 bases to trimming and J lost 6 bases, with 13 bases between them. Germline CDR1 and CDR2: MNHEY and SMNVEV (reference sequence). CDR3 sequence reads: CASSLGRIPAEAFF. In DNA, the CDR3 is TGTGCCAGCAGTTTAGGACGGATTCCGGCTGAAGCTTTCTTT.

The J gene is TRBJ1-2, the V gene TRBV25-1; D is uncertain. The CDR3 sequence is 14 residues long. The germline V gene has CDR1 MGHDK and CDR2 SYGVNS. The V and J ends lost 1 base and 4 bases respectively, with 10 bases between them. The CDR3 region has the DNA TGTGCCAGCAGTGAATTCGGGGAGGGCTATGGCTACACCTTC. Translating it yields CASSEFGEGYGYTF.

The V and J genes are TRBV15 and TRBJ2-7, with TRBD1 identical over 9 bases. The CDR3 contains 15 residues. The V and J ends lost 4 bases and 3 bases, in that order; junction bases with no gene match: 7. Germline V gives CDR1 LNHNV, CDR2 YYDKDF (reference sequence). CDR3 nucleotides: TGTGCCACCAGCATTGGGGACAGGGTCAGCTACGAGCAGTACTTC. This gives the protein CATSIGDRVSYEQYF.

The gene calls are TRBV7-6 and TRBJ1-5; D is unresolved. Germline assignment: CDR1 SGHVS and CDR2 FNYEAQ. The CDR3 extends over 13 amino acids. Trimming took 1 base from V and 4 from J, leaving 5 bases between them. Written as DNA, the CDR3 is TGTGCCAGCAGCTTAGAGCAGAATCAGCCCCAGCATTTT. Protein: CASSLEQNQPQHF.

The rearrangement links TRBV10-3 to TRBJ1-2, with TRBD1 matching 8 bases. Germline CDR1 ENHRY, CDR2 SYGVKD. The CDR3 spans 16 residues. V dropped 0 bases and J dropped 4; count of bases not matched to a gene: 7. The CDR3 DNA reads TGTGCCATCAGTGAGTCGAGAGGACAGGGAACCTATGGCTACACCTTC. This sequence encodes CAISESRGQGTYGYTF.

V usage is TRBV9 and J usage is TRBJ2-7; 7 nucleotides match TRBD1. Germline CDR1 is SGDLS and CDR2 is YYNGEE. Trimming removed 3 bases from V and 3 bases from J; junction bases left unmatched: 15. This CDR3 spans 17 amino acids. This CDR3 reads CASSARAYGTAFYEQYF. CDR3 DNA: TGTGCCAGCAGCGCACGAGCTTACGGGACAGCCTTCTACGAGCAGTACTTC.

The rearrangement joins TRBV2 to TRBJ2-5; 9 bases line up with TRBD1. With V trimmed by 4 bases and J by 4 bases, 4 bases remained unmatched. CDR1 and CDR2 (germline): SNHLY, FYNNEI. The CDR3 has 14 amino acids. The CDR3 sequence: CASSGGQGGETQYF. In DNA, the CDR3 is TGTGCCAGCAGTGGGGGACAGGGAGGAGAGACCCAGTACTTC.

This chain connects TRBV28 to TRBJ2-7; TRBD2 might be the D (5 bases). This CDR3 has 15 amino acids. CDR1 is MDHEN, CDR2 SYDVKM, per germline. The V gene lost 8 bases and the J gene lost 2 bases, with 19 bases spanning the gap. The CDR3 nucleotides are TGTGCCAGCTCTCCCGCGACGGCGGAGGCCTACGAGCAGTACTTC. Translating it yields CASSPATAEAYEQYF.